The 2 T cell receptor beta chains listed next were all sequenced from one sample in a study of OX40 agonist ivuxolimab in advanced cancers. The protocol was immunoSEQ multiplex PCR, while the TCRdb copy is restricted to in-frame clones and leaves out a portion. Among tens of thousands of clones listed, about nine tenths were seen once. Sample: CD4+ or CD8+ T cells sorted from blood, taken in a trial of the OX40 agonist ivuxolimab. These receptors were collected from an adult with an advanced solid tumor such as melanoma, head and neck, liver or kidney cancer.

V is TRBV11-2 and J is TRBJ1-3; no clear D gene. Trimming removed 1 base at V and 7 bases at J, with 8 bases between. The CDR3 spans 13 residues. Per germline, CDR1 SGHAT and CDR2 FQNNGV. CDR3 loop: CASSLGGYNTIYF. Written as DNA, the CDR3 is TGTGCCAGCAGCTTAGGAGGGTACAACACCATATATTTT. Complete variable domain (other parts from reference TRBV11-2 and TRBJ1-3): EAGVAQSPRYKIIEKRQSVAFWCNPISGHATLYWYQQILGQGPKLLIQFQNNGVVDDSQLPKDRFSAERLKGVDSTLKIQPAKLEDSAVYLCASSLGGYNTIYFGEGSWLTVV.

This clone was detected once. V and J are TRBV30 and TRBJ2-7; 9 bases are shared with TRBD2. This CDR3 region has 13 residues. V gave up 4 bases and J gave up 6 bases; unmatched junction bases: 7. Germline lookup yields CDR1 GTSNPN and CDR2 SVGIG (reference sequence). The DNA for the CDR3 is TGTGCCTGGAATATAGCGGGAGTTTCCGAGCAGTACTTC. Amino acids: CAWNIAGVSEQYF.